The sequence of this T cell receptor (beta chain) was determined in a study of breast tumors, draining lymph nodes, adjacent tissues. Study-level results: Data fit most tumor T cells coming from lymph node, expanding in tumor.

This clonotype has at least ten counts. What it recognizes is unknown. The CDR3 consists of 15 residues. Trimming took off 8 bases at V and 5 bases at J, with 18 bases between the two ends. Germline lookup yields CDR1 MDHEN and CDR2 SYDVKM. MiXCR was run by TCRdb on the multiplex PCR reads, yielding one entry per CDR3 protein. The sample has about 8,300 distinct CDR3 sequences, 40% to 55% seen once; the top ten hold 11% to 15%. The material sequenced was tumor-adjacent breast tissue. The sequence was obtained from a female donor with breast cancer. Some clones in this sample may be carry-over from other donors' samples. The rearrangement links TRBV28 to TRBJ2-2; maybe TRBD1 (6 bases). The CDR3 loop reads CASRTRRQGTGELFF. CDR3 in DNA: TGTGCCAGCCGGACTCGTAGGCAGGGGACCGGGGAGCTGTTTTTT.